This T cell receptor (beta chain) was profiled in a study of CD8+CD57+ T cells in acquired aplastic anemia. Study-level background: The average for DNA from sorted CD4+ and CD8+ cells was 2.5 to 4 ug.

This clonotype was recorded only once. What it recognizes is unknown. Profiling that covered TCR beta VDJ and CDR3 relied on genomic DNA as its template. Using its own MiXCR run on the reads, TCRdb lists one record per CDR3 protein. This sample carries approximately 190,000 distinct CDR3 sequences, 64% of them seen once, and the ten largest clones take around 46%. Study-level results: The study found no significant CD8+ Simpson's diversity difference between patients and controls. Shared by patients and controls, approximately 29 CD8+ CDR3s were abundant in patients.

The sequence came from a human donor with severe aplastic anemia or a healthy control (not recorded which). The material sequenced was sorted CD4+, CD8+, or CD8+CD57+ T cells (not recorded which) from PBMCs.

The CDR3 bases are TGTGCCAGCAGCCTCGAGGCGGGTGATAGCCTCCACTTT. It codes for CASSLEAGDSLHF. The chain combines TRBV14 with TRBJ1-6; D is undetermined. Germline CDR1 reads SGHDN; CDR2 reads FVKESK. CDR3 length: 13 residues. V lost 4 bases and J lost 15, with 16 bases in between. The full variable domain, completed using reference TRBV14 and TRBJ1-6, is EAGVTQFPSHSVIEKGQTVTLRCDPISGHDNLYWYRRVMGKEIKFLLHFVKESKQDESGMPNNRFLAERTGGTYSTLKVQPAELEDSGVYFCASSLEAGDSLHFGNGTRLTVT.